One and the same sample provided the 16 T cell receptor beta chains below, sequenced in a study of blood T cell repertoires in COVID-19 (TCRdb year 2020). Library prep was done by the immunoSEQ multiplex PCR assay. TCRdb retrieved this table from immuneACCESS and kept in-frame rearrangements only. Not all clones are present; in checked studies, unresolved V genes account for under half, and no reason is known for the remainder. A total of 100,000 to 150,000 clones appear in this sample, around 87% of them only once. Jointly, the top ten make up approximately 3.3% of the sample. The specimen sequenced was peripheral blood. The receptors shown here come from a woman aged 55-70 years with acute or convalescent COVID-19.

CDR3 sequence reads: CASSFRASGNTGELFF. The CDR3 DNA reads TGCGCCAGCAGCTTCCGGGCTAGCGGAAACACCGGGGAGCTGTTTTTT. The V call is TRBV5-1, the J call TRBJ2-2; TRBD2 agrees at 7 bases. Germline CDR1 SGHRS, CDR2 YFSETQ. The CDR3 covers 16 residues. V lost 2 bases and J lost 2; bases outside the gene matches: 6.

The chain uses TRBV7-9 and TRBJ2-1, with 7 bases that match TRBD2. J lost 13 bases, V lost 1 base, and 19 bases had no gene match. Looked up from germline, CDR1 is SEHNR and CDR2 is FQNEAQ (reference sequence). This CDR3 comprises 17 residues. CDR3 DNA: TGTGCCAGCAGCTTAGGACCCGGACTAGGGACGACGGTCCACCAGTTCTTC. It yields the protein CASSLGPGLGTTVHQFF.

The V gene is TRBV6-6, the J gene TRBJ1-5; TRBD1 matches 9 bases. J gave up 1 base and V 5 bases, and 6 bases lay outside the gene matches. CDR3 length: 16 residues. Germline values: CDR1 MNHNY, CDR2 SVGAGI (reference sequence). CDR3 DNA sequence: TGTGCCAGCAGTAATCAACAGGGGGCCAGCAATCAGCCCCAGCATTTT. Amino acids: CASSNQQGASNQPQHF.

Points on this clone: Other DNA sequences in this specimen translate into the identical CDR3. The chain has TRBV11-2 and TRBJ1-1, with unresolved D. Trimming removed 3 bases from V and 5 bases from J, with 13 bases in between. This CDR3 spans 14 amino acids. The germline V gene has CDR1 SGHAT and CDR2 FQNNGV. CDR3 in amino acids: CASSLVRGGTEAFF. In nucleotides, the CDR3 is TGTGCCAGCAGCTTGGTCCGAGGAGGGACTGAAGCTTTCTTT.

V gene TRBV19 combines with J gene TRBJ2-1; possible D gene TRBD2, 6 bases. Germline CDR1 reads LNHDA; CDR2 reads SQIVND (reference sequence). This CDR3 spans 15 amino acids. The germline V and J ends were trimmed by 10 bases and 0 bases, with 16 bases remaining between them. This CDR3 is CATRNRELSYNEQFF. The CDR3 DNA reads as TGTGCCACCCGGAACCGGGAGCTCTCCTACAATGAGCAGTTCTTC.

This rearrangement joins TRBV4-2 to TRBJ2-7; TRBD2 matches at 10 bases. V lost 1 base, J lost 9 bases, and 9 bases stayed unmatched. Germline V gene data show CDR1 as LGHNA and CDR2 as YNFKEQ. The CDR3 sequence is 15 residues long. In DNA, the CDR3 is TGTGCCAGCAGCCAAGGCCCTAGCGGGAGTAGTAGGCAGTACTTC. It encodes CASSQGPSGSSRQYF.

The V and J genes are TRBV4-2 and TRBJ2-1; 13 nucleotides align to TRBD2. Losses at the gene ends were 0 bases for V and 10 bases for J; bases not matched to a gene: 9. Germline V CDR1 and CDR2: LGHNA, YNFKEQ. The CDR3 consists of 17 residues. Written as DNA, the CDR3 is TGTGCCAGCAGCCAAGATCGAAGACTAGCGGGAGGACGGGAGCAGTTCTTC. Residues: CASSQDRRLAGGREQFF.

The rearrangement links TRBV9 to TRBJ2-3; 13 nucleotides agree with TRBD2. J gave up 1 base and V 3 bases, and 8 bases lay outside the gene matches. The CDR3 contains 18 residues. Germline CDR1 reads SGDLS; CDR2 reads YYNGEE. As DNA, the CDR3 is TGTGCCAGCAGCGCCACTAGCGGGAGGGCCGAGGGCACAGATACGCAGTATTTT. Its translation: CASSATSGRAEGTDTQYF.

The chain has TRBV2 and TRBJ1-5; 12 bases align to TRBD1. Unmatched junction bases numbered 4, after V lost 10 bases and J lost 6 bases. CDR1 SNHLY and CDR2 FYNNEI come from the germline V gene. This CDR3 region has 13 residues. The CDR3 spells CATGTGGRQPQHF. The CDR3 DNA sequence: TGTGCCACCGGGACAGGGGGCCGTCAGCCCCAGCATTTT.

Only one count was recorded for this clone. The chain combines TRBV6-4 with TRBJ2-3, with a possible D match to TRBD1 (6 bases). In germline, CDR1 is MRHNA, CDR2 SNTAGT. This CDR3 contains 14 residues. The germline V and J ends were trimmed by 6 bases and 8 bases, with 18 bases remaining between them. The CDR3 loop reads CASSSQGAGGTQYF. The CDR3 region has the DNA TGTGCCAGCAGCTCACAGGGCGCAGGAGGTACGCAGTATTTT.

The V and J genes are TRBV2 and TRBJ1-1; D is unclear. The CDR3 is 13 amino acids. Germline V gene sequence: CDR1 SNHLY, CDR2 FYNNEI. V gave up 6 bases and J gave up 0 bases, with 8 bases separating them. The CDR3 DNA is TGTGCCAGCAGCCCAGACTTGAACACTGAAGCTTTCTTT. It codes for CASSPDLNTEAFF.

The gene calls are TRBV28 and TRBJ2-5; a possible D gene is TRBD2 (5 bases). With 2 bases removed from V and 4 bases from J, the gap between germline ends came to 14 bases. Germline CDR1 MDHEN, CDR2 SYDVKM. The CDR3 sequence is 15 residues long. The CDR3, as DNA: TGTGCCAGCAGTTTAGGTACGGGGTACGGAGAGACCCAGTACTTC. This codes for CASSLGTGYGETQYF.

This clone was observed a handful of times. V is TRBV30 and J is TRBJ1-2, with a tentative D call TRBD1 (6 bases). The CDR3 length is 14 residues. V shed 0 bases and J shed 6 bases, with 14 bases lying between them. CDR1 GTSNPN and CDR2 SVGIG come from the germline V gene (reference sequence). As DNA, the CDR3 is TGTGCCTGGAGTGTACAGGGAATGCCCCATGGCTACACCTTC. It specifies CAWSVQGMPHGYTF. Full variable domain (outside the CDR3, taken from reference TRBV30 and TRBJ1-2): SQTIHQWPATLVQPVGSPLSLECTVEGTSNPNLYWYRQAAGRGLQLLFYSVGIGQISSEVPQNLSASRPQDRQFILSSKKLLLSDSGFYLCAWSVQGMPHGYTFGSGTRLTVV.

In this sample, this clone turned up a few times. At one end the junction does not follow the germline gene, possibly because of a read error. The chain combines TRBV27 with TRBJ2-7; D is uncertain. CDR1 MNHEY and CDR2 SMNVEV come from the germline V gene (reference sequence). The CDR3 length is 14 residues. As DNA, the CDR3 is TGTGCCAGCAGTCTATCGCAGAAGTCCTACGAGCAGTACTTC. Its translation is CASSLSQKSYEQYF.

J is TRBJ1-1 and V is TRBV10-3, with TRBD1 matching 7 bases. The CDR3 covers 16 residues. The V gene's germline CDR1 is ENHRY and CDR2 SYGVKD. Trimming removed 6 bases from V and 1 base from J; junction bases left unmatched: 11. The CDR3 DNA is TGTGCCATCAGCGAACCCTTCGGGACAGAGAACACTGAAGCTTTCTTT. Translated, it gives CAISEPFGTENTEAFF.

V and J are TRBV27 and TRBJ2-1; 14 bases align to TRBD2. This CDR3 region has 14 residues. V lost 5 bases, J lost 16 bases, and 10 bases stayed unmatched. From germline, CDR1 is MNHEY and CDR2 SMNVEV (reference sequence). The CDR3 DNA reads TGTGCCAGCAGTCCTCCCGGGACTAGCGGGAGTCGATTCTTC. Protein: CASSPPGTSGSRFF.